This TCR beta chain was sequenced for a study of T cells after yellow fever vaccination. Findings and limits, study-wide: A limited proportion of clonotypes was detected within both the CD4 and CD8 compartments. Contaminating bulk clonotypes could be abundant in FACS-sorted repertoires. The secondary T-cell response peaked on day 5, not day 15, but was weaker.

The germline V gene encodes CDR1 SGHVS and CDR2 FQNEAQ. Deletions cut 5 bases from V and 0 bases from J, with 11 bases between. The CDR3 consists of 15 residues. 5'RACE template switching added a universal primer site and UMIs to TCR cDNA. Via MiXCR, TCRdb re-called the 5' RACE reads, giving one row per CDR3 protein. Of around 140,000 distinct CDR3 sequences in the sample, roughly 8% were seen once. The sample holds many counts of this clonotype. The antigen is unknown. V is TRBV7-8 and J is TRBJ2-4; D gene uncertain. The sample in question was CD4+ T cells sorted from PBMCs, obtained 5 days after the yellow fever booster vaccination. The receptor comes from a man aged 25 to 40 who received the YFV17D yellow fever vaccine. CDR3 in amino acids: CASSAQWLAKNIQYF. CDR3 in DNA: TGTGCCAGCAGCGCACAATGGTTAGCCAAAAACATTCAGTACTTC.